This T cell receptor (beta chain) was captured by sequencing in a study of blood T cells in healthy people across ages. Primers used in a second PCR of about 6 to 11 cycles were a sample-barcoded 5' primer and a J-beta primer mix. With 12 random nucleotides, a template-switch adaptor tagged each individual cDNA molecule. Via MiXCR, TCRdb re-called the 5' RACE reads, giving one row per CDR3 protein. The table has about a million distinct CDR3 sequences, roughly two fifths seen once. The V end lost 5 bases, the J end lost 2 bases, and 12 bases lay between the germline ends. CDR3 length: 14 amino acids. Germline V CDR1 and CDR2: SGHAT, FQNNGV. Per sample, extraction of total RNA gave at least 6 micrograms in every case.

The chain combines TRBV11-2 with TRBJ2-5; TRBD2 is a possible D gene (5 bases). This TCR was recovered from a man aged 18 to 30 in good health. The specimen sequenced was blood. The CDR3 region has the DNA TGTGCCAGCAGCAATGGACTCGTTCAAGAGACCCAGTACTTC. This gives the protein CASSNGLVQETQYF.